The 18 T cell receptor beta chains reported below all come from one sample, sequenced in a study of vaccination and CD4 T cells after COVID-19. Regarding time point: late sampling 161 to 241 days after vaccination in three convalescent patients. MiXCR was run by TCRdb on the PCR reads, yielding one entry per CDR3 protein. The data hold about 28,000 distinct CDR3 sequences, with over 40% observed a single time. The sequences come from CD4+ T cells from blood, collected about 7 months after SARS-CoV-2 vaccination. Receptors originate from a human donor who had recovered from COVID-19.

The chain uses TRBV6-5 and TRBJ2-7; possibly TRBD2 for D (5 bases). Trimming took off 0 bases at V and 6 bases at J, with 15 bases between the two ends. Germline values: CDR1 MNHEY, CDR2 SVGAGI. This CDR3 spans 15 amino acids. This CDR3 is CASSYSGISSAEQYF. CDR3 nucleotide sequence: TGTGCCAGCAGTTACTCCGGGATTAGCTCGGCCGAGCAGTACTTC.

The gene calls are TRBV15 and TRBJ2-3, with 8 bases that match TRBD2. Germline values: CDR1 LNHNV, CDR2 YYDKDF (reference sequence). V lost 3 bases and J lost 0; bases outside the gene matches: 11. CDR3 size: 18 residues. The CDR3 DNA reads as TGTGCCACCAGCAGCAAGCGGGAGACGTACTCAAGCACAGATACGCAGTATTTT. This encodes CATSSKRETYSSTDTQYF.

The chain is built from TRBV19 and TRBJ2-3; D not certain. Germline V CDR1 and CDR2: LNHDA, SQIVND (reference sequence). V was trimmed by 3 bases and J by 4 bases, leaving 11 bases between them. This CDR3 is 14 amino acids long. This CDR3 reads CASSIRTDSDTQYF. CDR3 sequence (DNA): TGTGCCAGTAGTATCAGGACGGATTCAGATACGCAGTATTTT.

This chain connects TRBV20-1 to TRBJ1-1; 9 bases match TRBD1. After removal of 2 bases from V and 6 bases from J, the junction contained 10 bases not matched to a gene. Per the germline V gene, CDR1 is DFQATT and CDR2 is SNEGSKA (reference sequence). The CDR3 is made up of 15 amino acids. The DNA for the CDR3 is TGCAGTGCTAGAACTGGGACAGGGCTGGGTGCTGAAGCTTTCTTT. It codes for CSARTGTGLGAEAFF.

The V call is TRBV7-2, the J call TRBJ2-2; 8 bases agree with TRBD1. Germline V gene data show CDR1 as SGHTA and CDR2 as FQGNSA. After removal of 8 bases from V and 8 bases from J, the junction contained 13 bases not matched to a gene. This CDR3 has 15 residues. The CDR3 is CASLRPRGRVGELFF. For the CDR3, the DNA is TGTGCCAGCCTACGACCCAGGGGGCGCGTTGGGGAGCTGTTTTTT.

This chain joins TRBV27 and TRBJ2-7; D possibly matches TRBD1 or TRBD2 (5 bases each). This CDR3 is 14 amino acids long. The V end lost 1 base, the J end lost 2 bases, and 9 bases lay between the germline ends. CDR1 is MNHEY and CDR2 is SMNVEV in the germline V gene (reference sequence). The CDR3 here is CASSLYGTTYEQYF. The CDR3 DNA follows: TGTGCCAGCAGTTTATATGGGACGACCTACGAGCAGTACTTC.

This clonotype appeared once. The J gene is TRBJ2-7, the V gene TRBV5-4; 13 bases line up with TRBD2. This CDR3 contains 16 residues. V was pared by 3 bases and J by 3 bases, with 6 bases of the junction left unmatched. Germline V CDR1 and CDR2: SGHNT, YYREEE (reference sequence). The CDR3 loop is CASSSGTSGKIYEQYF. The CDR3 nucleotides read TGTGCCAGCAGCTCAGGGACTAGCGGGAAAATCTACGAGCAGTACTTC.

The V gene is TRBV7-2, the J gene TRBJ2-1, with D possibly TRBD2 on 5 matching bases. The CDR3 extends over 15 amino acids. Trimming removed 4 bases from V and 0 bases from J, with 10 bases in between. From germline, CDR1 is SGHTA and CDR2 FQGNSA. CDR3 DNA: TGTGCCAGCAGCTCCACCGGGAACTCCTACAATGAGCAGTTCTTC. It encodes CASSSTGNSYNEQFF.

The J gene is TRBJ1-5, the V gene TRBV6-4, with 7 bases lining up with TRBD1. J was trimmed by 2 bases and V by 4 bases; bases with no gene match: 8. This CDR3 is built from 16 residues. The germline V gene has CDR1 MRHNA and CDR2 SNTAGT. The CDR3 sequence: CASSAQGGQGNQPQHF. CDR3 in DNA: TGTGCCAGCAGTGCCCAGGGTGGACAGGGCAATCAGCCCCAGCATTTT.

The chain carries TRBV20-1 and TRBJ2-5; TRBD2 matches at 13 bases. V shed 6 bases, J shed 6 bases, and the junction held 13 bases outside the gene matches. This CDR3 has 16 residues. Germline lookup yields CDR1 DFQATT and CDR2 SNEGSKA (reference sequence). In DNA, the CDR3 is TGCAGTGCCGATCCCCTTGGACTAGCGGGAGTCCAGACCCAGTACTTC. This codes for CSADPLGLAGVQTQYF.

This clonotype was seen more than once but under ten times. This rearrangement joins TRBV24-1 to TRBJ2-3, with D perhaps TRBD1 (5 bases). V shed 5 bases and J shed 0 bases, with 17 bases lying between them. This CDR3 is 17 amino acids long. The V gene's germline CDR1 is KGHDR and CDR2 SFDVKD. The CDR3 reads CATSVGRTWGSTDTQYF. The CDR3 DNA reads TGTGCCACCAGTGTTGGTAGGACATGGGGCAGCACAGATACGCAGTATTTT.

The V gene is TRBV7-3, the J gene TRBJ2-3, with 9 bases aligning to TRBD2. The V and J ends lost 5 bases and 4 bases, in that order; junction bases with no gene match: 10. The V gene's germline CDR1 is SGHTA and CDR2 FQGTGA. The CDR3 runs to 16 residues. The CDR3 bases are TGTGCCAGCAGCACCCGGACTAGCGATTCCCCAGATACGCAGTATTTT. Translated, it gives CASSTRTSDSPDTQYF.

The chain uses TRBV7-3 and TRBJ2-2; D possibly matches TRBD1 or TRBD2 (7 bases each). CDR1 is SGHTA and CDR2 is FQGTGA in the germline V gene. The CDR3 is 14 residues long. V was cut by 7 bases and J by 5 bases, with 14 bases left in between. As DNA, the CDR3 is TGTGCCAGCAAAAGACAGGGAGGGACCGGGGAGCTGTTTTTT. Residues: CASKRQGGTGELFF. Filled out from reference TRBV7-3 and TRBJ2-2, the complete variable domain reads GAGVSQTPSNKVTEKGKYVELRCDPISGHTALYWYRQSLGQGPEFLIYFQGTGAADDSGLPNDRFFAVRPEGSVSTLKIQRTERGDSAVYLCASKRQGGTGELFFGEGSRLTVL.

V and J are TRBV7-9 and TRBJ1-5; possibly TRBD1 for D (5 bases). This CDR3 spans 14 amino acids. With 5 bases removed from V and 2 bases from J, the gap between germline ends came to 10 bases. CDR1 SEHNR and CDR2 FQNEAQ come from the germline V gene (reference sequence). CDR3 region: CASSPGLGNQPQHF. The CDR3 region has the DNA TGTGCCAGCAGCCCGGGACTAGGCAATCAGCCCCAGCATTTT. Supplemented by reference TRBV7-9 and TRBJ1-5, the full variable domain reads DTGVSQNPRHKITKRGQNVTFRCDPISEHNRLYWYRQTLGQGPEFLTYFQNEAQLEKSRLLSDRFSAERPKGSFSTLEIQRTEQGDSAMYLCASSPGLGNQPQHFGDGTRLSIL.

The chain links TRBV6-1 to TRBJ2-7; D unresolved. CDR1 and CDR2 (germline): MNHNS, SASEGT. V was clipped by 5 bases and J by 1 base, with 9 bases between them. The CDR3 extends over 13 amino acids. CDR3 nucleotides: TGTGCCAGCAGTAGTGGTACTTCCTACGAGCAGTACTTC. Encoded protein: CASSSGTSYEQYF.

The chain carries TRBV5-8 and TRBJ2-3; 10 bases fit TRBD2. J lost 4 bases, V lost 0 bases, and 2 bases had no gene match. The CDR3 covers 15 residues. Germline values: CDR1 SGHTS, CDR2 YDEGEE. CDR3 DNA: TGTGCCAGCAGCTTGGAACTAGCGGGATCAGATACGCAGTATTTT. Residues: CASSLELAGSDTQYF.

The V gene is TRBV20-1, the J gene TRBJ2-7; 8 bases are shared with TRBD2. There are 13 residues in the CDR3. Germline loops: CDR1 DFQATT, CDR2 SNEGSKA (reference sequence). V lost 3 bases, J lost 4 bases, and 5 bases stayed unmatched. The CDR3 region is CSARLAGFYEQYF. In DNA, the CDR3 is TGCAGTGCTAGGCTAGCGGGCTTTTACGAGCAGTACTTC.

The chain has TRBV7-2 and TRBJ2-5; D possibly corresponds to TRBD2 (7 bases). Germline CDR1 SGHTA, CDR2 FQGNSA. V shed 10 bases and J shed 10 bases, with 25 bases lying between them. The CDR3 is made up of 14 amino acids. The CDR3 reads CAIRGGGGPLFQYF. The DNA of the CDR3 is TGTGCCATCCGAGGGGGGGGAGGGCCGTTATTCCAGTACTTC.